The rows below give T cell receptor beta chains drawn from one sample of a study of T-cell memory formation after mild COVID-19. TCRdb independently ran MiXCR on the 5' RACE reads; one entry per CDR3 protein. In the table there are about 210,000 distinct CDR3 sequences, under 30% of which are singletons. Specimen: PBMCs or a T cell subset sorted from them (not recorded which). The receptor source for this set is an adult woman who had mild COVID-19 (a few samples of this study predate the infection). Cell type and time point are not known. The CDR3 runs from the conserved cysteine through the conserved F or W. The D gene is left open where the match is weak. Rows may omit the clone size; those that give it use once, few, many or a size class.

j_call clone_size v_call d_call cdr3_aa cdr3_nt
TRBJ2-7 few TRBV30 NA CACRDTVGVEQYF TGTGCCTGCAGAGACACGGTGGGTGTCGAGCAGTACTTC
TRBJ2-3 few TRBV28 TRBD2 CASSSPNRLAGTDTQYF TGTGCCAGCAGTTCGCCAAACAGACTAGCAGGCACAGATACGCAGTATTTT
TRBJ2-1 NA TRBV24-1 TRBD1 CATSDLDRDNEQFF TGTGCCACCAGTGACTTGGACAGGGACAATGAGCAGTTCTTC
TRBJ2-7 NA TRBV20-1 NA CSASEWTTSSYEQYF TGCAGTGCTAGCGAGTGGACAACTAGCTCCTACGAGCAGTACTTC
TRBJ2-4 NA TRBV12-3/TRBV12-4 NA CASSRQTLAKNIQYF TGTGCCAGCAGTAGACAGACACTAGCCAAAAACATTCAGTACTTC
TRBJ1-2 few TRBV20-1 NA CSARNHGRNGYTF TGCAGTGCTAGAAACCACGGGAGGAATGGCTACACCTTC
TRBJ2-7 NA TRBV7-9 TRBD2 CASSPPTSGKYEQYF TGTGCCAGCAGCCCCCCGACTAGCGGGAAATACGAGCAGTACTTC
TRBJ2-7 NA TRBV3-1 NA CASSLNRYYEQYF TGTGCCAGCAGCCTGAACCGGTATTACGAGCAGTACTTC
TRBJ1-2 few TRBV21-1 NA CASSMSPGQGADPPPWYGYTF TGTGCCAGCAGCATGTCCCCGGGACAGGGGGCCGATCCCCCCCCTTGGTATGGCTACACCTTC
TRBJ2-7 many TRBV7-8 TRBD2 CASRDPAGGTYEQYF TGTGCCAGCAGAGATCCAGCGGGAGGGACCTACGAGCAGTACTTC
TRBJ2-1 few TRBV12-3/TRBV12-4 NA CASSTRWVSYNEQFF TGTGCCAGCAGTACTAGGTGGGTCTCCTACAATGAGCAGTTCTTC
TRBJ2-2 NA TRBV7-3 TRBD1 CASSPTGGDNTGELFF TGTGCCAGCAGCCCGACAGGGGGGGATAACACCGGGGAGCTGTTTTTT
TRBJ2-4 NA TRBV29-1 TRBD2 CSVKGAGVPLAKNIQYF TGCAGCGTGAAAGGGGCGGGGGTTCCCCTAGCCAAAAACATTCAGTACTTC
TRBJ1-2 NA TRBV29-1 NA CSVDRNYGYTF TGCAGCGTTGACAGGAACTATGGCTACACCTTC
TRBJ2-7 NA TRBV5-1 TRBD1 CASSSTGTGAGVYEQYF TGCGCCAGCAGCTCCACCGGGACAGGGGCTGGGGTCTACGAGCAGTACTTC
TRBJ2-2 few TRBV14 NA CASSPLLNTGELFF TGTGCCAGCAGCCCCCTATTGAACACCGGGGAGCTGTTTTTT
TRBJ2-1 few TRBV24-1 TRBD1 CATSDWGQGRNEQFF TGTGCCACCAGTGATTGGGGACAGGGGAGGAATGAGCAGTTCTTC
TRBJ2-5 few TRBV4-1 NA CASSQVWTVRGLGTQYF TGCGCCAGCAGCCAAGTGTGGACAGTCCGGGGATTGGGGACCCAGTACTTC
TRBJ2-7 NA TRBV6-6 TRBD1 CASRTDRGPYEQYF TGTGCCAGCAGAACCGACAGGGGGCCCTACGAGCAGTACTTC
TRBJ1-4 NA TRBV6-5 TRBD1 CASSSDRGTKVGKLFF TGTGCCAGCAGTTCAGACAGGGGAACCAAGGTGGGAAAACTGTTTTTT
TRBJ2-5 few TRBV9 NA CASSRSGHTETQYF TGTGCCAGCAGCCGAAGCGGGCACACAGAGACCCAGTACTTC
TRBJ2-7 many TRBV6-1 TRBD2 CASSARTTSGPRYEQYF TGTGCCAGCAGTGCCCGAACGACTAGCGGGCCTCGGTACGAGCAGTACTTC
TRBJ2-4 few TRBV3-1 TRBD1 CASSLQGAKNIQYF TGTGCCAGCAGCCTACAGGGGGCCAAAAACATTCAGTACTTC
TRBJ2-1 NA TRBV7-6 TRBD1 CASSFPLLSGTDSSYNEQFF TGTGCCAGCAGCTTTCCCCTCCTTTCCGGGACAGATAGCTCCTACAATGAGCAGTTCTTC
TRBJ2-3 few TRBV5-6 NA CASSLSGGLRSQYF TGTGCCAGCAGCTTATCAGGGGGGCTCCGATCACAGTATTTT
TRBJ1-1 NA TRBV5-1 TRBD1 CASSSQDRGTEAFF TGCGCCAGCAGCTCCCAAGACAGGGGCACTGAAGCTTTCTTT
TRBJ1-1 NA TRBV6-1 NA CASSGGGREAFF TGTGCCAGCAGTGGAGGAGGCCGGGAAGCTTTCTTT
TRBJ1-1 few TRBV6-2/TRBV6-3 TRBD1 CASSLRGQLKNTEAFF TGTGCCAGCAGCCTGCGGGGACAGCTAAAGAACACTGAAGCTTTCTTT
TRBJ2-1 few TRBV7-2 TRBD2 CASSLYPTSEIYNEQFF TGTGCCAGCAGCTTATATCCGACTAGCGAAATCTACAATGAGCAGTTCTTC
TRBJ2-7 many TRBV20-1 TRBD1 CSARSRDRASYEQYF TGCAGTGCCCGCTCCCGGGACAGGGCGTCCTACGAGCAGTACTTC
TRBJ2-1 NA TRBV4-1 NA CASSQDGAAAGYNEQFF TGCGCCAGCAGCCAAGACGGCGCGGCCGCAGGGTACAATGAGCAGTTCTTC
TRBJ2-7 NA TRBV12-3/TRBV12-4 NA CASAPRTASSYEQYF TGTGCCAGCGCTCCCAGGACAGCGAGCTCCTACGAGCAGTACTTC
TRBJ1-1 NA TRBV12-3/TRBV12-4 TRBD1 CASSPGGRGNTEAFF TGTGCCAGCAGTCCAGGGGGCAGGGGGAACACTGAAGCTTTCTTT
TRBJ2-3 few TRBV12-3/TRBV12-4 TRBD2 CASSLAPGTSGYRRTDTQYF TGTGCCAGCAGTTTAGCGCCAGGGACTAGCGGGTACCGAAGGACAGATACGCAGTATTTT
TRBJ1-1 NA TRBV14 NA CASSRKDGRENTEAFF TGTGCCAGCAGCAGGAAGGACGGCCGGGAGAACACTGAAGCTTTCTTT
TRBJ2-5 NA TRBV6-5 NA CASSYRGYSQETQYF TGTGCCAGCAGTTACAGGGGGTACTCGCAAGAGACCCAGTACTTC
TRBJ2-2 few TRBV29-1 NA CSVEMGVSTGELFF TGCAGCGTTGAGATGGGAGTGTCCACCGGGGAGCTGTTTTTT
TRBJ2-3 NA TRBV5-1 TRBD2 CASSTGTSGTDTQYF TGCGCCAGCAGCACCGGGACTAGCGGGACCGATACGCAGTATTTT
TRBJ2-5 NA TRBV7-6 NA CDSSPPRRVGLETQYF TGTGACAGCAGCCCCCCGAGGAGGGTTGGTTTGGAGACCCAGTACTTC
TRBJ2-1 few TRBV29-1 TRBD1 CSVTPGQGYNEQFF TGCAGCGTTACGCCGGGACAGGGATACAATGAGCAGTTCTTC
TRBJ2-3 few TRBV6-5 NA CASSYGGRSTDTQYF TGTGCCAGCAGTTACGGGGGACGGTCGACAGATACGCAGTATTTT
TRBJ2-5 few TRBV27 TRBD2 CASSSLLAGFTEETQYF TGTGCCAGCAGTTCTCTTCTAGCGGGATTCACCGAAGAGACCCAGTACTTC
TRBJ1-3 few TRBV7-9 NA CASSLRVNSGNTIYF TGTGCCAGCAGCTTGAGGGTAAACTCTGGAAACACCATATATTTT
TRBJ1-1 NA TRBV5-4 NA CASSLGGVGTEAFF TGTGCCAGCAGCTTGGGGGGGGTAGGGACTGAAGCTTTCTTT
TRBJ1-5 few TRBV12-3/TRBV12-4 NA CASSLPGVNSNQPQHF TGTGCCAGCAGCCTCCCAGGGGTTAATAGCAATCAGCCCCAGCATTTT
TRBJ2-7 NA TRBV28 NA CASSLVGPSYEQYF TGTGCCAGCAGTTTGGTTGGACCCTCCTACGAGCAGTACTTC
TRBJ2-7 NA TRBV27 TRBD2 CASSYSGSIGEQYF TGTGCCAGCAGTTACAGCGGGAGTATTGGTGAGCAGTACTTC
TRBJ2-7 few TRBV5-1 TRBD2 CASTGDLAGVGEQYF TGCGCCAGCACCGGGGACCTAGCGGGAGTCGGCGAGCAGTACTTC